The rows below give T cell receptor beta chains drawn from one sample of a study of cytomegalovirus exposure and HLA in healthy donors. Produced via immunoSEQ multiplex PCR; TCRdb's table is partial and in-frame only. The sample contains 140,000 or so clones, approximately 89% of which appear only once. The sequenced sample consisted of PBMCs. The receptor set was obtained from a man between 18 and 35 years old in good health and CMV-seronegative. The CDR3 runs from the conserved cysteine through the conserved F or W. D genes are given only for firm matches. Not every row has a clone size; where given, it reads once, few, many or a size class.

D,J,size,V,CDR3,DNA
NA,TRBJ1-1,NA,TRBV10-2,CASSEPRQSLNTEAFF,TGCGCCAGCAGTGAACCTCGACAGAGCTTGAACACTGAAGCTTTCTTT
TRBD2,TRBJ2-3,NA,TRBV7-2,CASSAELAGQSTDTQYF,TGTGCCAGCAGCGCAGAGCTAGCGGGACAGAGCACAGATACGCAGTATTTT
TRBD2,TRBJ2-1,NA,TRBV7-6,CASSSRGGPYNEQFF,TGTGCCAGCAGCTCGCGGGGGGGACCCTACAATGAGCAGTTCTTC
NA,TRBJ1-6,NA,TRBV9,CASSVARQATYGSPLHF,TGTGCCAGCAGCGTAGCTAGACAGGCTACCTATGGTTCACCCCTCCACTTT
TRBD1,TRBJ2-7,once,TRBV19,CASSIPGTGAEQYF,TGTGCCAGTAGTATCCCCGGGACAGGTGCCGAGCAGTACTTC
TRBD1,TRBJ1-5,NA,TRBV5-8,CASSSRTGNQPQHF,TGTGCCAGCAGTTCCCGGACAGGAAATCAGCCCCAGCATTTT
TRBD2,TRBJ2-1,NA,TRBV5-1,CASSFTLGGSAYNEQFF,TGCGCCAGCAGCTTCACCTTGGGGGGGTCCGCCTACAATGAGCAGTTCTTC
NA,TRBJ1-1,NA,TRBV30,CALRLWGGTEAFF,TGTGCCTTACGACTGTGGGGAGGCACTGAAGCTTTCTTT
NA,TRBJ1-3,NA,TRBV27,CASSWWGAGGAPYGNTIYF,TGTGCCAGCAGTTGGTGGGGCGCTGGCGGGGCTCCGTATGGAAACACCATATATTTT
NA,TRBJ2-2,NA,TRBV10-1,CASSESRSFGTGELFF,TGCGCCAGCAGTGAGTCGAGGAGTTTTGGTACCGGGGAGCTGTTTTTT
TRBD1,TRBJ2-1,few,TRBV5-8,CASSSRDRYNEQFF,TGTGCCAGCAGCAGCCGGGACAGGTACAATGAGCAGTTCTTC
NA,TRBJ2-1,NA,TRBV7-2,CASSDTESRPYNEQFF,TGTGCCAGCAGTGATACGGAGTCGCGGCCCTACAATGAGCAGTTCTTC
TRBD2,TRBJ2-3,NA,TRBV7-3,CASSLTSGGTDTQYF,TGTGCCAGCAGCTTAACTAGCGGGGGTACAGATACGCAGTATTTT
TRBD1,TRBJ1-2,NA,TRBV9,CASSPSTGVNYGYTF,TGTGCCAGCAGCCCATCGACAGGGGTAAACTATGGCTACACCTTC
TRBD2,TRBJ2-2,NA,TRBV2,CASSVRLAGVPTGELFF,TGTGCCAGCAGTGTACGGCTAGCGGGAGTGCCCACCGGGGAGCTGTTTTTT
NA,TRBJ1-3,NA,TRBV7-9,CASSLDLLGHSGNTIYF,TGTGCCAGCAGCTTAGATCTTTTGGGCCATTCTGGAAACACCATATATTTT
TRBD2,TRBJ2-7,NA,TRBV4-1,CASSQGRLAGDYEQYF,TGCGCCAGCAGCCAAGGCCGACTAGCGGGGGACTACGAGCAGTACTTC
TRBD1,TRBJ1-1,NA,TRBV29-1,CSVDTGVVTEAFF,TGCAGCGTTGATACAGGGGTTGTCACTGAAGCTTTCTTT
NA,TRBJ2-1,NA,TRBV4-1,CASSQAVRESPNNEQFF,TGCGCCAGCAGCCAAGCCGTCCGGGAGTCCCCTAACAATGAGCAGTTCTTC
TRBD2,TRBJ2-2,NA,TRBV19,CASSILAGAGANTGELFF,TGTGCCAGTAGTATCTTAGCGGGAGCGGGGGCGAACACCGGGGAGCTGTTTTTT
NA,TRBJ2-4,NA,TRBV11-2,CASSLRSLADIQYF,TGTGCCAGCAGCTTAAGGTCACTAGCAGACATTCAGTACTTC
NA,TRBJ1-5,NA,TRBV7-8,CASSAVRQWRENQPQHF,TGTGCCAGCAGCGCAGTACGACAGTGGAGAGAGAATCAGCCCCAGCATTTT
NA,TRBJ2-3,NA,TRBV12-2,CASRLGELAGGPYTQYF,TGTGCAAGTCGCTTAGGGGAACTAGCGGGGGGGCCCTATACGCAGTATTTT
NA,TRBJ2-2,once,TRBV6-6,CASSSTGHAGTGELFF,TGTGCCAGCAGCTCTACCGGACACGCGGGGACCGGGGAGCTGTTTTTT
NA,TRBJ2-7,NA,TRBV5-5,CASSLAGAGASYEQYF,TGTGCCAGCAGCTTGGCCGGGGCAGGGGCCTCCTACGAGCAGTACTTC
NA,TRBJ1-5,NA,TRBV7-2,CASGRGGSNQPQHF,TGTGCCAGCGGTAGAGGGGGAAGCAATCAGCCCCAGCATTTT
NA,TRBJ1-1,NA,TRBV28,CASSLDRSGILNTEAFF,TGTGCCAGCAGTTTAGATCGGTCGGGGATCTTGAACACTGAAGCTTTCTTT
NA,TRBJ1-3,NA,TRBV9,CASRQAGGNTIYF,TGTGCCAGCAGGCAGGCAGGGGGAAACACCATATATTTT
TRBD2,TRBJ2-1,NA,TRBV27,CASSFQRDGNEQFF,TGTGCCAGCAGTTTCCAGCGGGATGGGAATGAGCAGTTCTTC
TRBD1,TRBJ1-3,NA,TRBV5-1,CASSSQGPLSGNTIYF,TGCGCCAGCAGCTCACAGGGGCCGCTCTCTGGAAACACCATATATTTT
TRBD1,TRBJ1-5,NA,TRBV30,CAWSVQGAPSYQPQHF,TGTGCCTGGAGTGTCCAGGGGGCCCCCTCGTATCAGCCCCAGCATTTT
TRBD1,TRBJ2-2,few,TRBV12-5,CASAPDRGNTGELFF,TGTGCTAGTGCCCCGGACAGGGGGAACACCGGGGAGCTGTTTTTT
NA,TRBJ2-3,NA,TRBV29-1,CSVEQGRADTQYF,TGCAGCGTTGAACAGGGGAGGGCAGATACGCAGTATTTT
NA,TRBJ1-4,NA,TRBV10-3,CAISEVGGQDEKLFF,TGTGCCATCAGCGAGGTGGGGGGGCAAGATGAAAAACTGTTTTTT
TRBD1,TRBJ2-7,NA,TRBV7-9,CASSARQGISYEQYF,TGTGCCAGCAGCGCCAGACAGGGGATCTCCTACGAGCAGTACTTC
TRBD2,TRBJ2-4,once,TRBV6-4,CASSDPTPLAGGPSIQYF,TGTGCCAGCAGTGACCCTACCCCTCTAGCGGGGGGCCCAAGTATTCAGTACTTC
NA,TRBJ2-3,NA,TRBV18,CASSPPAPSTDTQYF,TGTGCCAGCTCACCACCGGCTCCTAGCACAGATACGCAGTATTTT
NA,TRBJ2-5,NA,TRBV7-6,CASSLYGTTKETQYF,TGTGCCAGCAGCTTATATGGGACAACGAAAGAGACCCAGTACTTC
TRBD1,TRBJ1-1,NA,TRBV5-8,CASSFAFAQTGAGNTEAFF,TGTGCCAGCAGCTTCGCATTCGCCCAGACAGGGGCGGGGAACACTGAAGCTTTCTTT
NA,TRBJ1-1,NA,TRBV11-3,CASSLGGNTEAFF,TGTGCCAGCAGCTTAGGAGGGAACACTGAAGCTTTCTTT
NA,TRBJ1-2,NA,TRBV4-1,CASSPFGENDGYTF,TGCGCCAGCAGCCCTTTCGGTGAAAACGATGGCTACACCTTC
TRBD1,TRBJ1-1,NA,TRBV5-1,CASSITGDSTTEAFF,TGCGCCAGCAGCATAACAGGGGACTCAACCACTGAAGCTTTCTTT
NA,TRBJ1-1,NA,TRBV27,CASSLSRVNTEAFF,TGTGCCAGCAGTTTATCCCGAGTGAACACTGAAGCTTTCTTT
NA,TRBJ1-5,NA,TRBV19,CASTHLGGSNQPQHF,TGTGCCAGTACCCATCTGGGAGGGTCAAATCAGCCCCAGCATTTT
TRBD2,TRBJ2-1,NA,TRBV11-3,CASSPPGTSGNNEQFF,TGTGCCAGCAGCCCCCCCGGGACTAGCGGAAACAATGAGCAGTTCTTC
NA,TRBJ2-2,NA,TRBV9,CASSVQGTNTGELFF,TGTGCCAGCAGCGTACAGGGAACGAACACCGGGGAGCTGTTTTTT
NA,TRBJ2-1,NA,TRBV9,CASSVGSRGPLLGEQFF,TGTGCCAGCAGCGTAGGGTCGCGGGGACCCCTGCTAGGTGAGCAGTTCTTC
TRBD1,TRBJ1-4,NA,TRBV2,CASSEQGAGEKLFF,TGTGCCAGCAGCGAACAGGGGGCTGGGGAAAAACTGTTTTTT
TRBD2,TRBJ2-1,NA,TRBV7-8,CASSGTSGGSYNEQFF,TGTGCCAGCAGCGGGACTAGCGGGGGCTCCTACAATGAGCAGTTCTTC
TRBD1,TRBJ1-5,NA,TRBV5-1,CASSLGDSRNQPQHF,TGCGCCAGCAGCTTGGGGGACAGCCGTAATCAGCCCCAGCATTTT
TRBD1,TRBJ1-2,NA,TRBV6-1,CASSRTGRGYTF,TGTGCCAGCAGTCGGACAGGGCGCGGCTACACCTTC
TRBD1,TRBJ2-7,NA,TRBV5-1,CASSLLRGQGAGYEQYF,TGCGCCAGCAGCTTGCTTCGAGGACAGGGGGCAGGGTACGAGCAGTACTTC
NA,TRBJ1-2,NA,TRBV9,CASSVSSGGASGYTF,TGTGCCAGCAGCGTTTCTTCCGGGGGTGCTTCTGGCTACACCTTC
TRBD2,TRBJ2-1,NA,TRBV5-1,CASSWIAGVDNEQFF,TGCGCCAGCAGCTGGATAGCGGGAGTGGACAATGAGCAGTTCTTC